Below are 31 T cell receptor beta chains sequenced from a single sample in a study of OX40 agonist ivuxolimab in advanced cancers. Sequencing was performed with immunoSEQ multiplex PCR; in TCRdb, only in-frame clones are kept and a portion is missing. The table includes approximately 30,000 clones, around four fifths detected once. The input for sequencing was CD4+ or CD8+ T cells sorted from blood, taken in a trial of the OX40 agonist ivuxolimab. Every receptor here comes from an adult with an advanced solid tumor such as melanoma, head and neck, liver or kidney cancer.

The chain employs TRBV6-6 and TRBJ2-5; TRBD2 aligns across 10 bases. This CDR3 has 14 residues. Germline CDR1 MNHNY, CDR2 SVGAGI (reference sequence). J gave up 5 bases and V 6 bases, and 6 bases lay outside the gene matches. The CDR3 DNA reads TGTGCCAGCAGAATAGCGGGGGGCTCGGAGACCCAGTACTTC. It specifies CASRIAGGSETQYF.

This chain connects TRBV5-1 to TRBJ1-5; 9 bases agree with TRBD1. This CDR3 is built from 16 residues. Per germline, CDR1 SGHRS and CDR2 YFSETQ. V was clipped by 7 bases and J by 4 bases; unmatched bases: 12. Here the CDR3 DNA reads TGCGCCAGCTATGGGGACAGGGTTCACCTTAATCAGCCCCAGCATTTT. It yields the protein CASYGDRVHLNQPQHF.

The chain uses TRBV9 and TRBJ1-5; TRBD1 matches at 10 bases. Germline trimming cut 6 bases from V and 3 bases from J; bases unmatched to any gene: 6. CDR3 size: 15 residues. Germline assignment: CDR1 SGDLS and CDR2 YYNGEE. The CDR3 DNA sequence: TGTGCCAGCACCGCAGGGACAGGGGTCAATCAGCCCCAGCATTTT. This translates into CASTAGTGVNQPQHF. The whole variable domain, filled in from reference TRBV9 and TRBJ1-5, reads DSGVTQTPKHLITATGQRVTLRCSPRSGDLSVYWYQQSLDQGLQFLIQYYNGEERAKGNILERFSAQQFPDLHSELNLSSLELGDSALYFCASTAGTGVNQPQHFGDGTRLSIL.

The gene calls are TRBV7-2 and TRBJ1-1; D not certain. This CDR3 contains 13 residues. Germline loops: CDR1 SGHTA, CDR2 FQGNSA. The V end was cut by 1 base, the J end by 0 bases, with 3 bases between. The CDR3 sequence is CASSLDLNTEAFF. DNA for the CDR3: TGTGCCAGCAGCTTAGACCTGAACACTGAAGCTTTCTTT.

This clone was found a few times. The chain couples TRBV4-1 to TRBJ2-3, with D tentatively TRBD1 or TRBD2 (5 bases each). Germline CDR1 and CDR2: MGHRA and YSYEKL. The CDR3 spans 16 residues. Trimming removed 4 bases from V and 4 bases from J, with 18 bases in between. CDR3 coding DNA: TGCGCCAGCAGCCCCAGAGGGGCAGGGTGGGCAGATACGCAGTATTTT. The encoded protein is CASSPRGAGWADTQYF.

This chain uses TRBV19 with TRBJ2-7; a weak D match, TRBD2 (6 bases). Germline V gene data show CDR1 as LNHDA and CDR2 as SQIVND (reference sequence). CDR3 length equals 15 residues. Trimming took off 1 base at V and 1 base at J, with 11 bases between the two ends. CDR3 bases: TGTGCCAGTAGTATAGCCGGGACTGCTTCCTACGAGCAGTACTTC. Translating gives CASSIAGTASYEQYF.

The V call is TRBV6-5, the J call TRBJ2-3; D gene uncertain. V lost 5 bases, J lost 5 bases, and 8 bases lay in between. This CDR3 comprises 12 residues. The V gene's germline CDR1 is MNHEY and CDR2 SVGAGI. For the CDR3, the DNA is TGTGCCAGCAGTACCTCGGGAGATACGCAGTATTTT. It is translated as CASSTSGDTQYF.

The CDR3 region is CASSLGWYGDTEAFF. The CDR3 nucleotides read TGTGCCAGCAGCTTGGGATGGTACGGGGACACTGAAGCTTTCTTT. This sequence joins TRBV5-6 and TRBJ1-1, with D hard to call. The germline V gene has CDR1 SGHDT and CDR2 YYEEEE. This CDR3 region has 15 residues. The V end lost 0 bases, the J end lost 3 bases, and 12 bases lay between the germline ends.

The J gene is TRBJ2-5, the V gene TRBV27; 8 bases are a match to TRBD1. From germline, CDR1 is MNHEY and CDR2 SMNVEV (reference sequence). Trimming removed 2 bases from V and 0 bases from J; junction bases left unmatched: 5. This CDR3 region has 16 residues. CDR3 DNA sequence: TGTGCCAGCAGTTTAGGGACAGGCCCGTACCAAGAGACCCAGTACTTC. Translated, it gives CASSLGTGPYQETQYF.

V usage is TRBV4-2 and J usage is TRBJ2-3, with 13 bases aligning to TRBD2. This CDR3 comprises 19 residues. The J segment lost 1 base and the V segment lost 0 bases, leaving 7 bases of the junction unmatched. Looked up from germline, CDR1 is LGHNA and CDR2 is YNFKEQ. The CDR3 here is CASSQDLTSGGARTDTQYF. Written as DNA, the CDR3 is TGTGCCAGCAGCCAAGATCTTACTAGCGGGGGGGCCCGCACAGATACGCAGTATTTT.

This sequence joins TRBV6-6 and TRBJ1-1, with D unresolved. The CDR3 runs to 12 residues. V was trimmed by 5 bases and J by 3 bases, leaving 7 bases between them. Per the germline V gene, CDR1 is MNHNY and CDR2 is SVGAGI (reference sequence). The CDR3, as DNA: TGTGCCAGCAGTCAGCGGTACACTGAAGCTTTCTTT. It is translated as CASSQRYTEAFF.

The chain combines TRBV6-5 with TRBJ2-1, with TRBD1 identical over 7 bases. Germline lookup yields CDR1 MNHEY and CDR2 SVGAGI. V was pared by 0 bases and J by 2 bases, with 4 bases of the junction left unmatched. The CDR3 spans 16 residues. The CDR3 DNA is TGTGCCAGCAGTTACTCGAAGGGGGCCACCTACAATGAGCAGTTCTTC. Its translation is CASSYSKGATYNEQFF.

This clone was counted a single time. This chain connects TRBV11-2 to TRBJ1-1; D is unclear. CDR1 is SGHAT and CDR2 is FQNNGV in the germline V gene. This CDR3 has 13 amino acids. V lost 2 bases and J 1 base, leaving 5 bases between the germline ends. CDR3 nucleotide sequence: TGTGCCAGCAGCTTACGACAGAACACTGAAGCTTTCTTT. Translated: CASSLRQNTEAFF.

This clone appeared a few times. The chain joins TRBV27 to TRBJ1-1, with D maybe TRBD1 (6 bases). The V end was cut by 3 bases, the J end by 7 bases, with 15 bases between. Germline V lookup: CDR1 MNHEY, CDR2 SMNVEV (reference sequence). This CDR3 region has 14 residues. The CDR3: CASSFGQGIVEAFF. CDR3 nucleotides: TGTGCCAGCAGTTTCGGGCAGGGGATCGTTGAAGCTTTCTTT.

The chain joins TRBV5-6 to TRBJ2-5, with TRBD2 matching 7 bases. After removal of 4 bases from V and 3 bases from J, the junction contained 3 bases not matched to a gene. CDR3 size: 13 residues. Germline-derived CDR1 and CDR2 are SGHDT and YYEEEE. The CDR3 loop is CASSKRGEETQYF. CDR3 sequence (DNA): TGTGCCAGCAGCAAACGGGGGGAAGAGACCCAGTACTTC.

The chain has TRBV7-2 and TRBJ1-6; D is perhaps TRBD1 (5 bases). In germline, CDR1 is SGHTA, CDR2 FQGNSA. CDR3 length equals 13 residues. V was pared by 4 bases and J by 9 bases, with 10 bases between. The CDR3 region has the DNA TGTGCCAGCAGCTACGGGGGAATTTCACCCCTCCACTTT. This translates into CASSYGGISPLHF. Full variable domain (outside the CDR3, taken from reference TRBV7-2 and TRBJ1-6): GAGVSQSPSNKVTEKGKDVELRCDPISGHTALYWYRQSLGQGLEFLIYFQGNSAPDKSGLPSDRFSAERTGGSVSTLTIQRTQQEDSAVYLCASSYGGISPLHFGNGTRLTVT.

This clone showed up just a few times. The chain employs TRBV6-5 and TRBJ2-7; the D is unclear. The CDR3 loop spans 12 amino acids. The V and J ends lost 2 bases and 5 bases respectively, with 7 bases between them. Germline V CDR1 and CDR2: MNHEY, SVGAGI. CDR3 region: CASSYTVDEQYF. CDR3 nucleotide sequence: TGTGCCAGCAGTTACACCGTGGACGAGCAGTACTTC.

V usage is TRBV5-1 and J usage is TRBJ1-3, with D unclear. The CDR3 is made up of 14 amino acids. Germline V gene lookup returns CDR1 SGHRS and CDR2 YFSETQ. Trimming removed 4 bases from V and 0 bases from J, with 8 bases in between. The CDR3 protein is CASSPDISGNTIYF. The CDR3 nucleotides read TGCGCCAGCAGCCCCGACATCTCTGGAAACACCATATATTTT.

The J gene is TRBJ2-7, the V gene TRBV7-8, with D possibly called TRBD1 or TRBD2 (5 bases each). The germline gives CDR1 SGHVS, CDR2 FQNEAQ. V lost 1 base and J lost 0, with 10 bases in between. This CDR3 contains 15 residues. Written as DNA, the CDR3 is TGTGCCAGCAGCTTAGATCGGGGCACCTCCTACGAGCAGTACTTC. It is translated as CASSLDRGTSYEQYF.

This clone appeared a single time. The identical CDR3 is also encoded by other nucleotide sequences in the sample. The chain couples TRBV2 to TRBJ2-1; a possible D gene is TRBD2 (5 bases). Germline CDR1 and CDR2: SNHLY and FYNNEI. V was clipped by 6 bases and J by 12 bases, with 12 bases between them. This CDR3 is 11 amino acids long. CDR3 protein: CASSRTRVQFF. In nucleotides, the CDR3 is TGTGCCAGCAGCCGAACTAGGGTGCAGTTCTTC.

V is TRBV6-1 and J is TRBJ2-2, with a possible D match to TRBD2 (5 bases). Per germline, CDR1 MNHNS and CDR2 SASEGT. The CDR3 runs 22 residues. The V end was cut by 2 bases, the J end by 0 bases, with 28 bases between. The CDR3 loop reads CASSERIDMRTRFNSNTGELFF. The CDR3 nucleotides are TGTGCCAGCAGTGAAAGAATCGACATGAGGACTCGATTCAATTCGAACACCGGGGAGCTGTTTTTT.

Comments on this clone: The junction differs from germline at one of its ends, possibly a read error. The V gene is TRBV10-3, the J gene TRBJ2-7, with D uncertain. The CDR3 has 13 residues. The V gene's germline CDR1 is ENHRY and CDR2 SYGVKD. The CDR3 DNA follows: TGTGCCAGCAGTGCCTCCCCCGGGTACGAGCAGTACTTC. This encodes CASSASPGYEQYF.

The genes are TRBV19 and TRBJ1-4; TRBD1 agrees at 7 bases. J lost 12 bases, V lost 4 bases, and 2 bases had no gene match. The CDR3 covers 11 residues. Looked up from germline, CDR1 is LNHDA and CDR2 is SQIVND (reference sequence). The CDR3 DNA reads TGTGCCAGTAGTAGCGGGACAGAACTGTTTTTT. It is translated as CASSSGTELFF.

The V call is TRBV6-5, the J call TRBJ1-2; D unresolved. The CDR3 runs to 12 residues. Germline V gene data show CDR1 as MNHEY and CDR2 as SVGAGI. V was trimmed by 7 bases and J by 8 bases, leaving 14 bases between them. CDR3 coding DNA: TGTGCCAGCATTTGGACGGCTGGGGGCTACACCTTC. This gives the protein CASIWTAGGYTF.

The gene calls are TRBV7-2 and TRBJ1-2; D is unclear. The CDR3 extends over 13 amino acids. Trimming stripped 5 bases from V and 8 bases from J, with 15 bases between. CDR1 and CDR2 from the germline V gene are SGHTA and FQGNSA. The CDR3 DNA sequence: TGTGCCAGCAGCCGGGGAGATTTGGAGGGCTACACCTTC. This translates into CASSRGDLEGYTF.

The CDR3 sequence is CASSLMGTGNEQYF. DNA for the CDR3: TGTGCCAGTAGCCTCATGGGGACAGGGAACGAGCAGTACTTC. This chain links TRBV19 with TRBJ2-7; 9 bases agree with TRBD1. Germline CDR1 and CDR2: LNHDA and SQIVND (reference sequence). Germline trimming cut 6 bases from V and 5 bases from J; bases unmatched to any gene: 8. The CDR3 spans 14 residues.

This clone was observed a single time. The rearrangement joins TRBV19 to TRBJ2-2; D gene ambiguous. The CDR3 has 12 residues. The germline CDR1 and CDR2 sequences are LNHDA and SQIVND (reference sequence). V was pared by 10 bases and J by 4 bases, with 10 bases between. In DNA, the CDR3 is TGTGCCATCCGACTTTTCACCGGGGAGCTGTTTTTT. It specifies CAIRLFTGELFF.

V usage is TRBV11-1 and J usage is TRBJ1-5; no reliable D call. This CDR3 region has 15 residues. Germline V gene lookup returns CDR1 SGHAT and CDR2 FQDESV (reference sequence). The germline V and J ends were trimmed by 2 bases and 3 bases, with 11 bases remaining between them. The CDR3 region has the DNA TGTGCCAGCAGCTTATCTGGACGCCCCAATCAGCCCCAGCATTTT. Translated, it gives CASSLSGRPNQPQHF.

The V gene is TRBV6-1, the J gene TRBJ2-7, with D possibly matching TRBD1 (6 bases). The CDR3 spans 13 residues. Germline lookup yields CDR1 MNHNS and CDR2 SASEGT. The V and J ends lost 8 bases and 0 bases respectively, with 11 bases between them. CDR3 bases: TGTGCCAGCTCTACAGGGCTCTCCTACGAGCAGTACTTC. It yields the protein CASSTGLSYEQYF.

This chain uses TRBV27 with TRBJ1-2; D gene ambiguous. The CDR3 sequence is 13 residues long. Trimming took off 3 bases at V and 3 bases at J, with 8 bases between the two ends. In germline, CDR1 is MNHEY, CDR2 SMNVEV (reference sequence). CDR3 nucleotides: TGTGCCAGCAGTTTCCGGGCGGACTATGGCTACACCTTC. Translation: CASSFRADYGYTF.

CDR3 bases: TGCGCCAGCAGCCAAGATGGGGGAGGGCGCGAAGCAGATACGCAGTATTTT. Its protein is CASSQDGGGREADTQYF. The chain combines TRBV4-3 with TRBJ2-3, with TRBD2 identical over 7 bases. V lost 0 bases to trimming and J lost 4 bases; unmatched junction nucleotides: 10. The CDR3 totals 17 residues. The germline V gene has CDR1 LGHNA and CDR2 YSLEER.